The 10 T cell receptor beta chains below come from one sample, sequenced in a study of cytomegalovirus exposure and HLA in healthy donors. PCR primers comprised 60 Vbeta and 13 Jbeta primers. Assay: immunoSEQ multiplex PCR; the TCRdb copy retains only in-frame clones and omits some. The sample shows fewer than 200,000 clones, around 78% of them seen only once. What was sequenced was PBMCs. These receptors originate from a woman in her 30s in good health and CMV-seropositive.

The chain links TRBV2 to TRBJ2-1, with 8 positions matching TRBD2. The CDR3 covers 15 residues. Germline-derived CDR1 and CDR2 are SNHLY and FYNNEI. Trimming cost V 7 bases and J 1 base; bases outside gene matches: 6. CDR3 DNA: TGTGCCAGCACTCCTCGGGAGGGTTCCTACAATGAGCAGTTCTTC. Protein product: CASTPREGSYNEQFF.

CDR3 bases: TGCAGCGCCGTGAAGGCAAGACTTGCAGATACGCAGTATTTT. As protein: CSAVKARLADTQYF. This sequence joins TRBV29-1 and TRBJ2-3; D is unresolved. The ends were cut back, 7 bases at V and 4 bases at J, with 18 bases in the middle. CDR1 and CDR2 (germline): SQVTM, ANQGSEA. The CDR3 is made up of 14 amino acids.

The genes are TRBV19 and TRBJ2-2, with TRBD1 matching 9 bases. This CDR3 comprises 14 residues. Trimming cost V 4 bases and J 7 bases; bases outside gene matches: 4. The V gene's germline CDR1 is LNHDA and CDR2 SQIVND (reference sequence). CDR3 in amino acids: CASSTNRGRGELFF. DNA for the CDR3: TGTGCCAGTAGTACGAACAGGGGGCGCGGGGAGCTGTTTTTT.

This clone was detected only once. The CDR3 loop is CASSLGLALEQYF. As DNA, the CDR3 is TGTGCCAGCAGCTTAGGGCTAGCGTTGGAGCAGTACTTC. The chain employs TRBV7-2 and TRBJ2-7, with D perhaps matching TRBD2 (6 bases). The V end was cut by 1 base, the J end by 7 bases, with 11 bases between. CDR1 and CDR2 from the germline V gene are SGHTA and FQGNSA. This CDR3 has 13 residues.

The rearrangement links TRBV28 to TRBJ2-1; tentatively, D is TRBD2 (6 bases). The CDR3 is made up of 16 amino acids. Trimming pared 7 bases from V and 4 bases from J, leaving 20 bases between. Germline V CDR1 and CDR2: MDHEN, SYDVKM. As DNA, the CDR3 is TGTGCCAGCACCGGGTCGGGGCGGGGCCTATACAATGAGCAGTTCTTC. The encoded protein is CASTGSGRGLYNEQFF. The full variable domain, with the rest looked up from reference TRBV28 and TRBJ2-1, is DVKVTQSSRYLVKRTGEKVFLECVQDMDHENMFWYRQDPGLGLRLIYFSYDVKMKEKGDIPEGYSVSREKKERFSLILESASTNQTSMYLCASTGSGRGLYNEQFFGPGTRLTVL.

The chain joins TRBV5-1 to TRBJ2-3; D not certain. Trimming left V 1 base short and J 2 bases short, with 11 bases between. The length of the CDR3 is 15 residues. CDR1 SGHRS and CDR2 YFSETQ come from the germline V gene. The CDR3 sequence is CASSLQTSYTDTQYF. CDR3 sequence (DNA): TGCGCCAGCAGCTTGCAGACTTCCTACACAGATACGCAGTATTTT.

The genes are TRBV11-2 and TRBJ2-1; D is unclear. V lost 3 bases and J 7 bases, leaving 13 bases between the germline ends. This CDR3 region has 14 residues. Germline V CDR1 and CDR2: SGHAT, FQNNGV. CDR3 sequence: CASSFGGDANEQFF. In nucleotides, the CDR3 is TGTGCCAGCAGCTTCGGCGGAGACGCTAATGAGCAGTTCTTC.

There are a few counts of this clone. This CDR3 reads CASSTPPGGNTGELFF. The CDR3 DNA is TGTGCCAGCAGCACCCCTCCAGGAGGAAACACCGGGGAGCTGTTTTTT. This rearrangement joins TRBV9 to TRBJ2-2, with D perhaps TRBD2 (5 bases). The V end lost 4 bases, the J end lost 2 bases, and 15 bases lay between the germline ends. Germline CDR1 is SGDLS and CDR2 is YYNGEE. This CDR3 is 16 amino acids long. The full variable domain, with the rest looked up from reference TRBV9 and TRBJ2-2, is DSGVTQTPKHLITATGQRVTLRCSPRSGDLSVYWYQQSLDQGLQFLIQYYNGEERAKGNILERFSAQQFPDLHSELNLSSLELGDSALYFCASSTPPGGNTGELFFGEGSRLTVL.

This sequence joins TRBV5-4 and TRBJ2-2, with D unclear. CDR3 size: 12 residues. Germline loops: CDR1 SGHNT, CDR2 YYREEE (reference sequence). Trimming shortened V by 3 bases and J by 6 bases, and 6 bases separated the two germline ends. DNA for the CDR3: TGTGCCAGCAGCTCTCCCCCCGGGGAGCTGTTTTTT. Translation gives CASSSPPGELFF.

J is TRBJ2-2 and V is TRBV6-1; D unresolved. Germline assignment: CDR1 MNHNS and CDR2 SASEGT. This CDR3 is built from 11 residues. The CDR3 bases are TGTGCTTCCCGCGTCACCGGGGAGCTGTTTTTT. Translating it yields CASRVTGELFF.